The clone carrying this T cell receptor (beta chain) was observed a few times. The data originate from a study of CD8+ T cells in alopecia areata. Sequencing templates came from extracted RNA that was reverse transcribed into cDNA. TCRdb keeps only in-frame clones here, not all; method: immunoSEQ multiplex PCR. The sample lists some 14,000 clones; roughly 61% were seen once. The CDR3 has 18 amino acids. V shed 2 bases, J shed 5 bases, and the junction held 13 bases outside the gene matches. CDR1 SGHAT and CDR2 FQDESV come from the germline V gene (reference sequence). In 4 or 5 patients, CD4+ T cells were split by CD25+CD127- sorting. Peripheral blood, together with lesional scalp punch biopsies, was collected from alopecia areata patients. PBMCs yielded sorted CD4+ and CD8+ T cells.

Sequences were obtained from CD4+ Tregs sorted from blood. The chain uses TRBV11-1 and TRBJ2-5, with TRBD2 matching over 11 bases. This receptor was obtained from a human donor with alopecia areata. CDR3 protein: CASSLRPYSGRALETQYF. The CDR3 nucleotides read TGTGCCAGCAGCTTACGTCCCTATAGCGGGAGGGCCCTCGAGACCCAGTACTTC.